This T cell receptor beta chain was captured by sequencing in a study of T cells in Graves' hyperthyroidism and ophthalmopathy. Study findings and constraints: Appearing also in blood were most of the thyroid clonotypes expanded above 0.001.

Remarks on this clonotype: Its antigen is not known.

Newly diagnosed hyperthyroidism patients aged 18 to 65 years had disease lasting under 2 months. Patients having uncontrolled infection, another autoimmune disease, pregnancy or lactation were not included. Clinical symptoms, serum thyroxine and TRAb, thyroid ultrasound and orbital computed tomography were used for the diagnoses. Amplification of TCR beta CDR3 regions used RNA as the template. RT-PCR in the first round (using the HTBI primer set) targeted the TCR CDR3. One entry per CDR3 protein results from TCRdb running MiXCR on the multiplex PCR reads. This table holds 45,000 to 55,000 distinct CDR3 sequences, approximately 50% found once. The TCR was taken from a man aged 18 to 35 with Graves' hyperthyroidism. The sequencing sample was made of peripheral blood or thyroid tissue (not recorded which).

CDR3: CASSQQAARTDTQYF. For the CDR3, the DNA is TGCGCCAGCAGCCAACAAGCGGCCCGCACAGATACGCAGTATTTT. The chain combines TRBV4-3 with TRBJ2-3; the D gene is possibly TRBD2 (5 bases). Trimming left V 2 bases short and J 1 base short, with 10 bases between. The CDR3 is made up of 15 amino acids. Germline V lookup: CDR1 LGHNA, CDR2 YSLEER.